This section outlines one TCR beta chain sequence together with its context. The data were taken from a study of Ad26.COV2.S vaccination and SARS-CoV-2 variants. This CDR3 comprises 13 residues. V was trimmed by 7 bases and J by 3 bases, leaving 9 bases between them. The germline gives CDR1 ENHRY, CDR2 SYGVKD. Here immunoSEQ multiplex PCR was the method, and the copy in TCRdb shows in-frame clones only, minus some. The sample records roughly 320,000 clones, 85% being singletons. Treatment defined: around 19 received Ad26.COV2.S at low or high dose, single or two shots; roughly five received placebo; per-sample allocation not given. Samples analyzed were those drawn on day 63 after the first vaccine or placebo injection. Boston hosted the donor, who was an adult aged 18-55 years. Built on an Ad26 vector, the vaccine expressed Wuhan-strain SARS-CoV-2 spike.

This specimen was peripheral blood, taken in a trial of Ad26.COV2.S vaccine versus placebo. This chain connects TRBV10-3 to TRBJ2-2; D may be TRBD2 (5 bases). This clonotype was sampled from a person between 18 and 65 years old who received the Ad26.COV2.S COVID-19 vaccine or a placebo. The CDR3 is CAIITSDTGELFF. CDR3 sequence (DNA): TGTGCCATCATCACTAGTGACACCGGGGAGCTGTTTTTT.